These 2 T cell receptor beta chains came from one sample sequenced in a study of shared clonotypes between healthy human individuals. Data came from immunoSEQ multiplex PCR; TCRdb stores just in-frame clones and leaves some out. The table has 2 million to 2.5 million clones, approximately 94% seen once. The sample comprised naive CD4+ T cells sorted from blood. As for subset: CD45RA+ positively selected. The receptors stem from a man aged 18 to 30 in good health.

J is TRBJ2-3 and V is TRBV18; D may be TRBD2 (5 bases). Germline CDR1 reads KGHSH; CDR2 reads LQKENI. Trimming removed 3 bases at V and 2 bases at J, with 12 bases between. The CDR3 length is 15 residues. The CDR3 DNA reads TGTGCCAGCTCACCTAGTCTAGCACACACAGATACGCAGTATTTT. The encoded protein is CASSPSLAHTDTQYF.

The chain combines TRBV5-4 with TRBJ2-1; D is ambiguous. The CDR3 is 15 amino acids. Trimming took off 0 bases at V and 2 bases at J, with 9 bases between the two ends. Germline V gene sequence: CDR1 SGHNT, CDR2 YYREEE (reference sequence). The DNA of the CDR3 is TGTGCCAGCAGCTTGGGGCAGGAGACCTACAATGAGCAGTTCTTC. Protein: CASSLGQETYNEQFF. Combining the CDR3 with reference TRBV5-4 and TRBJ2-1 gives the whole variable domain ETGVTQSPTHLIKTRGQQVTLRCSSQSGHNTVSWYQQALGQGPQFIFQYYREEENGRGNFPPRFSGLQFPNYSSELNVNALELDDSALYLCASSLGQETYNEQFFGPGTRLTVL.